The sequence of this T cell receptor (beta chain) was determined in a study of intratumoral heterogeneity in liver cancer. In the study overall: The median patient age was approximately 58 years, and most were male.

TCRdb's table, derived via immunoSEQ multiplex PCR, lists solely in-frame clones and lacks some. The sample holds 5,500 to 6,000 clones, around two thirds seen once. J gave up 4 bases and V 1 base, and 4 bases lay outside the gene matches. CDR1 is MGHRA and CDR2 is YSYEKL in the germline V gene. The CDR3 covers 15 residues. All patients had early-stage hepatocellular carcinoma and were untreated before surgical resection. No macroscopic necrosis or hemorrhage was seen in sampled areas. The sequence was obtained from a man in his 70s with hepatocellular carcinoma. The sample here was tumor-adjacent normal tissue, taken before any cancer treatment. The chain has TRBV4-1 and TRBJ1-1; TRBD1 agrees at 9 bases. The CDR3, as DNA: TGCGCCAGCAGCCAAGCAGGACAGGGGATCACTGAAGCTTTCTTT. Protein: CASSQAGQGITEAFF.